This TCR beta chain was sequenced in a study of CD8+ T cells in alopecia areata. Findings and limits, study-wide: Clonality in lesional scalp, especially alopecia totalis/universalis, exceeded that of normal scalp. Just one nonresponder means the tie between baseline CD8+ expansion and response stays uncertain.

Treatment in this sample: oral pan-JAK inhibitor, 5-10 mg twice daily. Sampling of alopecia areata patients yielded lesional scalp punch biopsies as well as peripheral blood. Starting from PBMCs, sorting isolated CD4+ and CD8+ T cells. Note on this clone: The antigen remains undetermined.

The authors extracted RNA and reverse transcribed it into cDNA as the sequencing template. Assay used: immunoSEQ multiplex PCR; TCRdb lists only in-frame clones, some missing. The sample holds a few hundred thousand clones, around two fifths seen once. Trimming pared 6 bases from V and 0 bases from J, leaving 13 bases between. The length of the CDR3 is 15 residues. Germline V gives CDR1 MNHEY, CDR2 SVGAGI. The chain carries TRBV6-5 and TRBJ2-3, with a tentative D call TRBD2 (5 bases). The origin of this receptor is a human donor with alopecia areata. The specimen was CD4+ T cells sorted from blood, collected at roughly week 30, from a patient treated with tofacitinib. CDR3 protein: CASSPWRRSTDTQYF. The CDR3 DNA is TGTGCCAGCAGCCCCTGGAGGCGGAGCACAGATACGCAGTATTTT.